The rows below give T cell receptor beta chains drawn from one sample of a study of T cell repertoires in aging, cancer and after chemotherapy. TCRdb reprocessed the multiplex PCR reads via MiXCR and lists one record per CDR3 protein. The table records over 6,000 distinct CDR3 sequences, approximately 40% of them present only once. The specimen sequenced was blood. The receptors derive from a human donor in good health. Both conserved end residues are part of each CDR3.

j_call v_call cdr3_aa
TRBJ2-3 TRBV18 CASSLLAGISTDSQYF
TRBJ1-6 TRBV20-1 CSAPLGGPSTNSPLHF
TRBJ1-5 TRBV20-1 CSARGGGGDQPQHF
TRBJ2-3 TRBV6-2/TRBV6-3 CASSYGTSGYTDTQYF
TRBJ1-4 TRBV6-2/TRBV6-3 CASRERINEKLFF
TRBJ2-3 TRBV12-3/TRBV12-4 CASSFGVAGFSTDTQYF
TRBJ1-2 TRBV7-9 CASSFPDRYHGYTF
TRBJ2-2 TRBV27 CASSYEPGLGTGELFF
TRBJ2-7 TRBV5-6 CASSPTGQAYEQYF
TRBJ1-1 TRBV5-1 CASSLSLGTGAEAFF
TRBJ2-5 TRBV20-1 CSARDMAGATTQYF
TRBJ2-1 TRBV30 CAWSSGAGGYNEQFF
TRBJ2-2 TRBV24-1 CATSDPSGTNTGELFF
TRBJ2-7 TRBV11-1 CASSRRTGGAFHEQYF
TRBJ1-4 TRBV28 CGTHTTNEKLFF
TRBJ2-2 TRBV6-2/TRBV6-3 CASSRADRGLLNTGELFF
TRBJ1-6 TRBV6-2/TRBV6-3 CASSYGGPPGTLHF
TRBJ2-2 TRBV27 CASRDGGIRTGELFF
TRBJ1-1 TRBV12-3/TRBV12-4 CASRTDRNTEAFF
TRBJ2-1 TRBV6-5 CDSSYLGSPNEQFF
TRBJ1-2 TRBV29-1 CSVEAGNYGYTF
TRBJ1-6 TRBV27 CASSYLGTGNSPLHF
TRBJ2-2 TRBV12-3/TRBV12-4 CASSLASGNTGELFF
TRBJ1-5 TRBV19 CASSTWTGSNQPQHF
TRBJ1-4 TRBV6-5 CASSYEGGGEKLFF
TRBJ2-7 TRBV29-1 CSVLPRGAGYEQYF
TRBJ2-5 TRBV11-3 CASSIPGGETQYF
TRBJ1-1 TRBV6-5 CASSYSTPSEAFF
TRBJ2-5 TRBV7-2 CASSFQEGSETQYF
TRBJ2-4 TRBV18 CASSADSLQYF
TRBJ1-1 TRBV11-1 CASSPIIRAGGTEAFF
TRBJ2-3 TRBV5-1 CASSLGGVTDTQYF
TRBJ2-5 TRBV7-6 CASSYDRVEPSQETQYF
TRBJ2-2 TRBV6-2/TRBV6-3 CASSYSEQIRTGELFF
TRBJ1-5 TRBV19 CASSILDRDNQPQHF
TRBJ2-1 TRBV6-6 CASSYSGQLNEQFF
TRBJ1-5 TRBV15 CATSVRQGVDQPQHF
TRBJ1-5 TRBV5-4 CASSLEGREDSQHF
TRBJ2-1 TRBV6-1 CASSKSGGVRAEQFF
TRBJ2-3 TRBV24-1 CATSDPGVAGDTDTQYF
TRBJ2-7 TRBV6-1 CASEGAGSDEQYF
TRBJ2-5 TRBV14 CASSQHRGSQLLQETQYF
TRBJ1-2 TRBV29-1 CSVPDIGEGYGYTF
TRBJ2-2 TRBV6-5 CASSYLVQGFNTGELFF
TRBJ1-2 TRBV6-6 CASRSTGAEGYTF
TRBJ2-2 TRBV19 CASLTAGAGELFF
TRBJ1-2 TRBV18 CASSPSRTGVDGYTF
TRBJ1-2 TRBV29-1 CSVGGVDGYTF
TRBJ2-7 TRBV12-3/TRBV12-4 CASSFSGAMSYEQYF
TRBJ2-3 TRBV4-2 CASSQRGLADHTDTQYF
TRBJ2-1 TRBV19 CASTTTSGVDNEQFF
TRBJ2-1 TRBV12-3/TRBV12-4 CASSLRGGVYNEQFF
TRBJ2-2 TRBV19 CASSKQAGELFF
TRBJ1-4 TRBV7-2 CASSLGHIEKLFF
TRBJ1-4 TRBV28 CASRIGRSEKLFF